This section outlines one T cell receptor (beta chain) sequence together with its context. Unmatched junction bases numbered 5, after V lost 1 base and J lost 3 bases. The germline gives CDR1 MGHRA, CDR2 YSYEKL. The CDR3 length is 16 residues. The sample originates from a study of shared T cell receptors in the human thymus. The data were produced by immunoSEQ multiplex PCR, yet TCRdb's version contains in-frame clones alone and is incomplete. The sample shows some 700,000 clones, approximately 90% of them seen only once. These sequences were also reported in another study, on human thymus T cells. As reported in that work: Thymic tissue was derived from resections collected during corrective heart surgery. Thymic and blood repertoires seemed to show skewed V and J gene use. Related studies noted strongly shared thymic repertoires across unrelated people.

Input material: thymocytes. The chain uses TRBV4-1 and TRBJ2-3, with 9 bases aligning to TRBD2. The sequence was collected from a boy younger than two with a congenital heart defect. The CDR3 nucleotides read TGCGCCAGCAGCCAAGCCGGCGGGAGGGCGACAGATACGCAGTATTTT. Encoded protein: CASSQAGGRATDTQYF.